One T cell receptor (beta chain) is described in this entry. It has no known antigen specificity. No qualities accompany the bases; no much larger clone lies one base away. The library was prepared using the immunoSEQ multiplex PCR assay. For the multiplex PCR, a mixture combining 60 forward primers for TCR Vbeta segments and 13 reverse primers for TCR Jbeta segments was used. Amplification of the CDR3 region of rearranged TCR beta genes was performed with a multiplex PCR assay on genomic DNA. On the Illumina HiSeq System, the amplified TCR beta libraries were sequenced as 87-base-pair reads. On the authors' methods: A later analysis tallied some 79 million unique TCR beta chains across the approximately 670 repertoires, and some 10 million of those chains were shared by two or more donors. Raw reads were error-corrected and collapsed into unique sequences by a nearest-neighbor algorithm in which closely related sequences were merged to remove PCR and sequencing errors. V, D and J gene segments were assigned by aligning CDR3 sequences to IMGT reference sequences. Each retained sequence needed at least a six-nucleotide match to both a V gene segment and a J gene segment. A rearrangement counted as productive if the CDR3 had no stop codons and remained in frame with V and J, and every other rearrangement counted as non-productive. Following IMGT convention, CDR3 was defined as the stretch from the second conserved V-encoded cysteine to the conserved J-encoded phenylalanine. Sequences without an unambiguous match to a single V gene segment were excluded from the earlier analysis of about 640 of the donors. An earlier analysis of 450 to 650 of the donors called V segments functional above 56.7% productive rearrangements and segregating when the between-donor standard deviation exceeded 5%. A statistical classification framework was built for diagnosing cytomegalovirus status from the catalog of TCR beta chain sequences. In a later analysis, V and J genes were assigned by comparing TCR nucleotide sequences against IMGT/GENE-DB human TR gene sequences. A later analysis assigned CDR3 sequences and most-parsimonious VDJ recombination scenarios with the TCRdist pipeline. A later analysis defined each TCR beta chain by its CDR3 amino acid sequence plus V-gene family, and excluded reads lacking a unique V-gene family. A later analysis removed 450 to 600 highly shared, low-generation-probability nucleotide sequences to deal with suspected cross-contamination and a sequencing artifact. In a later analysis, a clonal expansion index was calculated for each public chain from normalized within-repertoire ranks of inferred template counts. Generation probabilities in a later analysis came from a VDJ recombination model fitted to out-of-frame rearrangements, and those results were checked against IGoR. In a later analysis, TCR-TCR, TCR-HLA and TCR-CMV co-occurrence was scored with hypergeometric tests, and a repertoire-size bias correction was applied to TCR pairs. In a later analysis, false discovery rates were estimated by permuting HLA or CMV assignments 20 times. In a later analysis, co-occurring TCRs were grouped using DBSCAN, with TCRdist sequence similarity added in when clustering inside HLA-allele-positive subsets. Co-occurrence clustering excluded repertoires with fewer than 30,000 or more than 120,000 public chains, plus five with anomalous nucleotide sharing. The clones in this table, taken by TCRdb from immuneACCESS, are in-frame only. Not every clone is retained; where verified, under half of the shortfall comes from an unresolved V gene, and the cause of the rest is unknown. The DNA was the basis for D and trimming; V, J and clone size are from that table. The sample records approximately 160,000 clones, 68% of which are singletons. The top ten constitute around 4.5% of the sample.

Inclusive of the bounding cysteine and phenylalanine, the CDR3 is 16 residues long. The entry retains the CDR3 DNA only, 48 bases that are in frame from base 1. The germline V gene (reference sequence) provides CDR1 GTSNPN and CDR2 SVGIG. V sheds 0 bases and J sheds 0 bases, leaving 12 bases between their ends. This entry belongs to a study of cytomegalovirus exposure and HLA in healthy donors (dated by TCRdb to between 2016 and 2019). Background for the entire study: According to an earlier analysis of around 600 of the donors, about 180 million T cells yielded roughly 100 million unique TCR beta sequences and about 300 Gb of sequence data. An early release covering 550 to 650 HLA-typed donors comprised 300 to 350 gigabases of sequencing data and around 86 million unique TCR sequences. Of the 398 genotyped donors, 65% to 90% fell in the genetic ancestry cluster associated with self-reported Caucasian donors. The study aimed to test whether signatures of past pathogen exposure could be identified by cataloging public T cell receptors. The study profiled the T cell repertoires of more than 500 subjects by immunosequencing and related them to cytomegalovirus serostatus. Besides the first cohort of 666 subjects, a separate validation cohort made up of 120 different subjects was used. The study combined high-throughput TCR immunosequencing, statistical association of individual TCRs with disease status, and machine learning to predict cytomegalovirus infection status. To study patterns of TCR occurrence, a later analysis re-analyzed previously published TCR beta repertoires from 666 donors and added high-resolution HLA genotyping. In the later analysis, no new phenotypic data were used to find candidate immune exposures; instead, reliance was placed on TCR beta sequences and their occurrence across donors. In an earlier analysis of 587 of the donors, high-throughput TCR beta sequencing was used to judge whether each TCR beta V gene segment behaved as functional or pseudogenic. Donor age, sex, ethnicity and CMV serostatus were compiled together with the repertoire data. A later genetic analysis took genome-wide SNP genotypes for about 55% of the 666 donors and used that subset as a discovery cohort. Every repertoire in the discovery cohort had been generated on one and the same sequencing platform. HLA typing included class I and class II loci at four-digit resolution. Typing coverage differed by locus: A, B, C, DRB1 and DQB1 were typed in roughly 629-630 donors, DQA1 in 500 to 550, DPA1 in over 600, and DPB1 in just under 490. Roughly 5 DR-DQ haplotypes were handled as single units for association and clustering, since linkage in the cohort was strong. Among almost 400 genotyped donors of the cohort, an average of approximately 250,000 unique TCR beta nucleotide sequences were sequenced per donor, around 20% of them non-productive. The study at large found these results: Correlated functional status among segregating V segments might be attributable to linkage disequilibrium, but an unknown experimental factor could not be ruled out. The cohort was sequenced for TCR beta chains only, and without alpha or paired-chain data the features that could be detected were limited. A later genetic analysis reported fewer N-insertions in productive TCRs among donors in an Asian-associated ancestry cluster than the roughly 620-donor mean. The 87-base-pair reads could not distinguish some IMGT-functional V segments, including TRBV6-2 and TRBV6-3, so those segments were excluded. According to a later analysis, most CMV-associated TCR beta chains appeared to be HLA-restricted, and the HLA associations seemed to be driven largely by CMV exposure. A later analysis associated about 17,000 TCR beta sequences with specific HLA alleles at a false discovery rate of 0.05. In an earlier analysis of 500 to 650 of the donors, most TCR beta V segments appeared in productive rearrangements about 87% or about 30% of the time, broadly matching IMGT annotations. A cluster of highly shared sequence variants was judged likely to be a technical artifact of the sequencing pipeline. A later analysis found that HLA-associated TCR beta chains were more clonally expanded and had lower generation probabilities than equally common non-associated chains. The classifier was reported to diagnose cytomegalovirus status with high specificity and sensitivity in both the original cohort and the validation cohort. A later analysis found that TCR association rates varied across HLA loci, with DRB1 alleles showing the most associated TCRs and HLA-C alleles the fewest. A further reported finding was that TCR beta sequences accurately predicted the HLA-A and HLA-B alleles for most subjects in the first cohort. Because HLA typing was unavailable for some donors at each locus, only the typed subset was used in association tests. In vitro tests confirmed that a few of the cytomegalovirus-associated TCR beta chains recognize cytomegalovirus antigens. When HLA alleles, especially DR and DQ, strongly co-occurred, attributing TCR associations to individual alleles was difficult. For the cohort, immune exposure information was limited to CMV serostatus. An association between a missense DCLRE1C variant and V-gene and J-gene trimming of TCR beta chains was found in a later genetic analysis and replicated in an independent cohort. Several of the top co-occurrence clusters appeared to be linked to parvovirus B19, influenza, CMV and Epstein-Barr virus, according to a later analysis. In the study, approximately 160 TCR beta chains were listed as associated with cytomegalovirus. Over 15 rarely observed V segments, including chromosome 9 orphons, were excluded from the earlier analysis of approximately 500 of the donors because counts were too low. Most TCR sequences were seen in very few donors, while some public TCRs were found in many individuals. Sequencing depth was assumed to be roughly uniform across donors in the presence/absence analyses, though that assumption may not hold. According to the authors, the approach could potentially be generalized to other disease states and immunological phenotypes.

The cohort consisted of 666 healthy bone marrow donors. At the time of sampling, all cohort members were nominally healthy, though unrecorded immune exposures were likely present. The donor tested CMV seropositive and was one of the 289 seropositive cohort members. Every donor gave a peripheral blood sample, and the peripheral blood mononuclear cells from that sample were used for TCR beta sequencing. The Qiagen DNeasy Blood Extraction Kit was used to extract genomic DNA from the blood cell samples. Sequenced input: PBMCs. The clonotype was recovered from a woman between 18 and 29 years old in good health and CMV-seropositive. This sequence uses TRBV30 and TRBJ2-1; the D gene is perhaps TRBD1, from 6 matching bases. The DNA reads TGTGCCTGGAGTGTAAGTAGGGGGAGCTCCTACAATGAGCAGTTCTTC. The resulting protein is CAWSVSRGSSYNEQFF.